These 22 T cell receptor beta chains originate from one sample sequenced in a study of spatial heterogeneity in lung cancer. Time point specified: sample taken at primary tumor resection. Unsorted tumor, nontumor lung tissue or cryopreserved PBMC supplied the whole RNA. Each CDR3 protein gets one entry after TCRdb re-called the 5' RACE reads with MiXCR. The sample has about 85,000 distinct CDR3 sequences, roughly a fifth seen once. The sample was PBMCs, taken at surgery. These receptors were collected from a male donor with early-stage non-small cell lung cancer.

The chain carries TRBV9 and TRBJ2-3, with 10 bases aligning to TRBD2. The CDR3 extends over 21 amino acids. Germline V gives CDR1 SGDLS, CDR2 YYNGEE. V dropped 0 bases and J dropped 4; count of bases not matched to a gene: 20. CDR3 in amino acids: CASSVATPFGIAGGGADTQYF. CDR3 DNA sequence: TGTGCCAGCAGCGTAGCTACGCCGTTCGGGATAGCGGGAGGCGGGGCAGATACGCAGTATTTT.

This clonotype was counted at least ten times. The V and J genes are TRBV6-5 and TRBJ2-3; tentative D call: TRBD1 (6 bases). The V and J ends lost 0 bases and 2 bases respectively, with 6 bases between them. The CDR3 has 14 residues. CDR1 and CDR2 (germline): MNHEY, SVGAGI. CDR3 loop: CASSYSGHTDTQYF. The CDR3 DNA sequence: TGTGCCAGCAGTTACTCGGGACACACAGATACGCAGTATTTT.

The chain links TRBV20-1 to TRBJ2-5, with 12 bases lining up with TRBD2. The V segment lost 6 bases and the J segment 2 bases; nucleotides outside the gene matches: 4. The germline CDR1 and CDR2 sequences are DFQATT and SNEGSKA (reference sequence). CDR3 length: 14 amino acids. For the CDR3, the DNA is TGCAGTGCCTCTAGCGGGAGGGGTCAAGAGACCCAGTACTTC. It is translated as CSASSGRGQETQYF.

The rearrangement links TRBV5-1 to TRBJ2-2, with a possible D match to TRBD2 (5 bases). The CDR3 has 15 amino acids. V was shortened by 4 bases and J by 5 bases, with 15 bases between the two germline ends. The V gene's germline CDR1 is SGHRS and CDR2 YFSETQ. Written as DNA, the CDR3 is TGCGCCAGCAGCCCCCCCGGGGTTGGAACCGGGGAGCTGTTTTTT. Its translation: CASSPPGVGTGELFF.

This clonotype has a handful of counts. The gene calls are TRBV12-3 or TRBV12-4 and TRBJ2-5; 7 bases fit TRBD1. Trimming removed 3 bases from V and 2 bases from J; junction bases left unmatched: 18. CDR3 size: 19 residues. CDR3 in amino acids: CASSFSSPGQRTPQETQYF. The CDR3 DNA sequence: TGTGCCAGCAGTTTCTCAAGTCCGGGACAGAGAACTCCACAAGAGACCCAGTACTTC.

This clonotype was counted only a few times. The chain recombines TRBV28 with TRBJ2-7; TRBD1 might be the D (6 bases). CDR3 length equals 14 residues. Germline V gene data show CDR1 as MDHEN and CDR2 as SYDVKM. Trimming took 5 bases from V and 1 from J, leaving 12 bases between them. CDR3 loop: CASSNRDNSYEQYF. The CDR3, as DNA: TGTGCCAGCAGTAACCGGGACAATTCCTACGAGCAGTACTTC. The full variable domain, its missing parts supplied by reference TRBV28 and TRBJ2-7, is DVKVTQSSRYLVKRTGEKVFLECVQDMDHENMFWYRQDPGLGLRLIYFSYDVKMKEKGDIPEGYSVSREKKERFSLILESASTNQTSMYLCASSNRDNSYEQYFGPGTRLTVT.

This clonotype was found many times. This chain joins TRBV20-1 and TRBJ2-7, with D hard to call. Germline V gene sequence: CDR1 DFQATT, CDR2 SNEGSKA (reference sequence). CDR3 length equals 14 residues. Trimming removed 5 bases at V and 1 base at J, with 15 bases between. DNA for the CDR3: TGCAGTGCTGCCTCCCCGCGGCAGTCCTACGAGCAGTACTTC. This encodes CSAASPRQSYEQYF.

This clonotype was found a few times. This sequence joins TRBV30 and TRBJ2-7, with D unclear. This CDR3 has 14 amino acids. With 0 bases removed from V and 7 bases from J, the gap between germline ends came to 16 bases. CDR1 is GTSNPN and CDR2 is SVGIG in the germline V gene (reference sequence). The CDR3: CAWSVKVTIREQYF. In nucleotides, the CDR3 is TGTGCCTGGAGTGTAAAGGTGACAATACGGGAGCAGTACTTC.

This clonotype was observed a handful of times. The CDR3: CASSSQTGYTAFF. The CDR3 region has the DNA TGTGCCAGCAGCTCACAGACAGGGTATACGGCTTTCTTT. The chain joins TRBV7-9 to TRBJ1-1; the match to TRBD1 covers 7 bases. After removal of 4 bases from V and 11 bases from J, the junction contained 10 bases not matched to a gene. The CDR3 runs to 13 residues. Germline loops: CDR1 SEHNR, CDR2 FQNEAQ (reference sequence).

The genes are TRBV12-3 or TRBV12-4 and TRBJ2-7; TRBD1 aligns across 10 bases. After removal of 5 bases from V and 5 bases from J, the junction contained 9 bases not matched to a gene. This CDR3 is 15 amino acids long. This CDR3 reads CASSQTGTGDHEQYF. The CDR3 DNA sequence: TGTGCCAGCAGTCAGACCGGGACAGGGGACCACGAGCAGTACTTC.

The CDR3 reads CASRQAGETQYF. The CDR3 DNA sequence: TGTGCCAGTCGGCAGGCGGGGGAGACCCAGTACTTC. The chain links TRBV19 to TRBJ2-5; tentative D call: TRBD2 (6 bases). CDR3 length equals 12 residues. Germline V gene sequence: CDR1 LNHDA, CDR2 SQIVND (reference sequence). With 8 bases removed from V and 5 bases from J, the gap between germline ends came to 12 bases.

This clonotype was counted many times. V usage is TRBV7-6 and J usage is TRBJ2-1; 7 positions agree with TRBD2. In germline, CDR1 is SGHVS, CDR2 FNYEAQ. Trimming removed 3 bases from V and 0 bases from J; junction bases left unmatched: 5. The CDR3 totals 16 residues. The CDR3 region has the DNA TGTGCCAGCAGCTTCCGTGGCGGGAGCTCCTACAATGAGCAGTTCTTC. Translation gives CASSFRGGSSYNEQFF.

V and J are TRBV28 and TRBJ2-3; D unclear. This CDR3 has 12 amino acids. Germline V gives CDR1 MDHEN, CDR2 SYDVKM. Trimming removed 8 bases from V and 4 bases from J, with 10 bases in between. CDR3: CASHNPADTQYF. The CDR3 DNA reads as TGTGCCAGCCATAACCCCGCAGATACGCAGTATTTT.

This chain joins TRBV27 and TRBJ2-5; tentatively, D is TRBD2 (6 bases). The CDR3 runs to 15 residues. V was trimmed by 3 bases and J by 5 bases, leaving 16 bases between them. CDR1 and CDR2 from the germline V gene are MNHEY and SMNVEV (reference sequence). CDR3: CASSFEGRGWETQYF. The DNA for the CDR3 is TGTGCCAGCAGTTTTGAGGGGCGGGGTTGGGAGACCCAGTACTTC.

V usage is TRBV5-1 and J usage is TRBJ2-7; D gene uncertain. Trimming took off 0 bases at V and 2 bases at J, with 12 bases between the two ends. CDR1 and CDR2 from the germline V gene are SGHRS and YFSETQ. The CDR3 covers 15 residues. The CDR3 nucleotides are TGCGCCAGCAGCTTGGAGGCCAGGCGAGCCTACGAGCAGTACTTC. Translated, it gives CASSLEARRAYEQYF.

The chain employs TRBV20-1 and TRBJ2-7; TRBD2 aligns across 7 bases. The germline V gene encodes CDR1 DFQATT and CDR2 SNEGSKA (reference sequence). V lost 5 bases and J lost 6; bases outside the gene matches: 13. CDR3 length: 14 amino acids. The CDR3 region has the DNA TGCAGTGCTGAAAGTCGAGGGAGGGACGGCGAGCAGTACTTC. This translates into CSAESRGRDGEQYF.

The CDR3 coding sequence is TGTGCCAGCAGCTCCTACGAGCAGTACTTC. It yields the protein CASSSYEQYF. This chain links TRBV2 with TRBJ2-7; D remains ambiguous. The CDR3 spans 10 residues. Trimming cost V 6 bases and J 0 bases, with 0 bases left between them. Germline CDR1 SNHLY, CDR2 FYNNEI.

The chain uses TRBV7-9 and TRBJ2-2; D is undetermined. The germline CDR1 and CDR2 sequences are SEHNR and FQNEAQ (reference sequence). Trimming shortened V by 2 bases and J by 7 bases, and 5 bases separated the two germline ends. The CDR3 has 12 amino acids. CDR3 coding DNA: TGTGCCAGCAGCTTACACCTCGGGGAGCTGTTTTTT. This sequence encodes CASSLHLGELFF.

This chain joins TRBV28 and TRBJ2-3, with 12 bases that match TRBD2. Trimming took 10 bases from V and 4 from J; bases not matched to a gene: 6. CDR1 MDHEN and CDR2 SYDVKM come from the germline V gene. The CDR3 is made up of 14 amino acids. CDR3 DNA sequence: TGTGCCACAGGGACTAGCGGGTACCCAGATACGCAGTATTTT. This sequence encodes CATGTSGYPDTQYF.

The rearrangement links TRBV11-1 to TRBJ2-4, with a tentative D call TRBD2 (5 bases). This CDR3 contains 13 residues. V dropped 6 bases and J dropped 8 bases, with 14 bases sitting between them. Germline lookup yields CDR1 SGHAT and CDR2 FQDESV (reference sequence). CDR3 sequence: CASSPGVADIQYF. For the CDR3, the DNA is TGTGCCAGCAGTCCCGGGGTTGCCGACATTCAGTACTTC.

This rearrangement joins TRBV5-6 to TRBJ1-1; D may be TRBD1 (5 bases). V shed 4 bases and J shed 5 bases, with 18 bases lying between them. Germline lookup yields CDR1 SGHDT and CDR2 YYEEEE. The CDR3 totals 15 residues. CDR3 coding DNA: TGTGCCAGCAGCCTCTTCCAGGGAGGCTGGACTGAAGCTTTCTTT. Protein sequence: CASSLFQGGWTEAFF.

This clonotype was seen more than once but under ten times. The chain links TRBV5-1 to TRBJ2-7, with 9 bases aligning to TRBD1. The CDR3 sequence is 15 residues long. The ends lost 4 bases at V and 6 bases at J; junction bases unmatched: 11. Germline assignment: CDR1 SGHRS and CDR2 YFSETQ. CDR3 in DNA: TGCGCCAGCAGCGCACCGGGGACAGGGTCGTTCGAGCAGTACTTC. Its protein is CASSAPGTGSFEQYF.